Presented here are 16 T cell receptor beta chains from one specimen sequenced in a study of blood T cell repertoires in COVID-19. Repertoires were generated with immunoSEQ multiplex PCR, while TCRdb's copy carries only in-frame clones and drops some. The sample records approximately 290,000 clones, approximately 84% being singletons. Specimen: peripheral blood. These receptors were taken from a person between 65 and 79 years old with COVID-19, enrolled during active disease.

V gene TRBV7-2 combines with J gene TRBJ2-1; 9 positions agree with TRBD2. Unmatched junction bases numbered 7, after V lost 5 bases and J lost 5 bases. Germline loops: CDR1 SGHTA, CDR2 FQGNSA. CDR3 size: 15 residues. CDR3 region: CASSKTSGSNNEQFF. The CDR3 region has the DNA TGTGCCAGCAGCAAGACTAGCGGTTCAAACAATGAGCAGTTCTTC.

This chain connects TRBV4-1 to TRBJ2-2; 7 bases align to TRBD1. This CDR3 comprises 16 residues. Germline CDR1 MGHRA, CDR2 YSYEKL. Trimming took 2 bases from V and 6 from J; bases not matched to a gene: 9. This CDR3 reads CASSQNRGFWSGELFF. The CDR3 coding sequence is TGCGCCAGCAGCCAAAACAGGGGTTTTTGGTCCGGGGAGCTGTTTTTT.

The sample holds one count of this clone. The rearrangement joins TRBV19 to TRBJ1-2, with TRBD1 matching 9 bases. Germline CDR1 and CDR2: LNHDA and SQIVND (reference sequence). Trimming at V came to 2 bases and at J to 6 bases, leaving 7 bases not matched to a gene. This CDR3 comprises 15 residues. This CDR3 is CASSISGTGSNGYTF. The CDR3 DNA follows: TGTGCCAGTAGTATATCCGGGACAGGGTCTAATGGCTACACCTTC.

The chain recombines TRBV4-1 with TRBJ1-5; 8 bases line up with TRBD1. This CDR3 contains 17 residues. The trim removed 5 bases at V and 0 bases at J, leaving 9 bases unmatched. Germline-derived CDR1 and CDR2 are MGHRA and YSYEKL. CDR3 amino acids: CASSSEQDRVSNQPQHF. CDR3 DNA: TGCGCCAGCAGCTCCGAACAGGACAGGGTTAGCAATCAGCCCCAGCATTTT.

V gene TRBV4-2 combines with J gene TRBJ1-5; the D gene is possibly TRBD1 (5 bases). CDR1 and CDR2 (germline): LGHNA, YNFKEQ. Trimming cost V 4 bases and J 6 bases, with 10 bases left between them. The CDR3 consists of 13 residues. This CDR3 reads CASSPQGGQPQHF. Written as DNA, the CDR3 is TGTGCCAGCAGCCCCCAGGGAGGTCAGCCCCAGCATTTT.

The J gene is TRBJ2-1, the V gene TRBV7-3, with D possibly matching TRBD1 (5 bases). The CDR3 has 15 residues. Germline V gene lookup returns CDR1 SGHTA and CDR2 FQGTGA. Trimming removed 2 bases at V and 7 bases at J, with 15 bases between. The CDR3 loop is CASSLFGAGKNEQFF. The CDR3, as DNA: TGTGCCAGCAGCTTATTTGGGGCAGGGAAGAATGAGCAGTTCTTC. The entire variable domain, with the rest obtained from reference TRBV7-3 and TRBJ2-1, is as follows: GAGVSQTPSNKVTEKGKYVELRCDPISGHTALYWYRQSLGQGPEFLIYFQGTGAADDSGLPNDRFFAVRPEGSVSTLKIQRTERGDSAVYLCASSLFGAGKNEQFFGPGTRLTVL.

The V gene is TRBV6-1, the J gene TRBJ1-2; 9 nucleotides agree with TRBD1. The CDR3 covers 13 residues. V was pared by 6 bases and J by 8 bases, with 7 bases of the junction left unmatched. Per germline, CDR1 MNHNS and CDR2 SASEGT. CDR3 sequence: CASRNRDRAGYTF. DNA for the CDR3: TGTGCCAGCAGGAACCGGGACAGGGCCGGCTACACCTTC.

This rearrangement joins TRBV27 to TRBJ2-7; 7 bases are shared with TRBD1. Losses at the gene ends were 6 bases for V and 2 bases for J; bases not matched to a gene: 4. This CDR3 contains 13 residues. Germline CDR1 MNHEY, CDR2 SMNVEV (reference sequence). CDR3 coding DNA: TGTGCCAGCAGCGAACAGGGGCCCTACGAGCAGTACTTC. It translates to CASSEQGPYEQYF.

V is TRBV19 and J is TRBJ1-5, with D maybe TRBD1 (5 bases). The V and J ends lost 6 bases and 0 bases respectively, with 15 bases between them. CDR3 length: 16 residues. From germline, CDR1 is LNHDA and CDR2 SQIVND (reference sequence). CDR3 in DNA: TGTGCCAGTAGGCTGCAGGGCCAGGCTAGCAATCAGCCCCAGCATTTT. This sequence encodes CASRLQGQASNQPQHF.

The genes are TRBV30 and TRBJ1-6; 8 bases align to TRBD1. The length of the CDR3 is 16 residues. J gave up 10 bases and V 2 bases, and 13 bases lay outside the gene matches. Germline-derived CDR1 and CDR2 are GTSNPN and SVGIG (reference sequence). The CDR3 protein is CAWSTPRTGLQSPLHF. The CDR3 DNA is TGTGCCTGGAGTACCCCCAGGACAGGGTTACAATCACCCCTCCACTTT.

This clone was counted ten times or more. J is TRBJ1-2 and V is TRBV19, with 9 nucleotides matching TRBD1. Trimming cost V 4 bases and J 4 bases; bases outside gene matches: 13. Germline V gene sequence: CDR1 LNHDA, CDR2 SQIVND (reference sequence). The CDR3 is made up of 17 amino acids. CDR3 protein: CASSRSRPGQGIYGYTF. The CDR3 coding sequence is TGTGCCAGTAGTAGAAGCCGACCGGGACAGGGTATCTATGGCTACACCTTC.

The chain carries TRBV9 and TRBJ2-4; unclear D gene. CDR3 length equals 14 residues. With 4 bases removed from V and 2 bases from J, the gap between germline ends came to 10 bases. Looked up from germline, CDR1 is SGDLS and CDR2 is YYNGEE. CDR3 coding DNA: TGTGCCAGCAGCCCTTTAGAATCCAAAAACATTCAGTACTTC. Translating it yields CASSPLESKNIQYF.

The V call is TRBV6-5, the J call TRBJ1-1, with 8 positions matching TRBD1. Germline V gene data show CDR1 as MNHEY and CDR2 as SVGAGI. The V gene end was trimmed by 10 bases and the J gene end by 5 bases; junction bases not matched to a gene: 12. The CDR3 is 14 residues long. CDR3 in DNA: TGTGCCATCCGGTTGGGACAGGTAGCGACTGAAGCTTTCTTT. This codes for CAIRLGQVATEAFF.

CDR3 sequence reads: CASSGGGSPLHF. Here the CDR3 DNA reads TGTGCCAGCTCTGGGGGCGGTTCACCCCTCCACTTT. The V call is TRBV7-6, the J call TRBJ1-6, with D possibly matching TRBD1 (6 bases). Trimming shortened V by 8 bases and J by 9 bases, and 11 bases separated the two germline ends. The CDR3 spans 12 residues. Germline CDR1 and CDR2: SGHVS and FNYEAQ.

The V and J genes are TRBV19 and TRBJ1-6; D may be TRBD1 (5 bases). This CDR3 region has 15 residues. Trimming removed 3 bases from V and 7 bases from J, with 13 bases in between. The germline V gene encodes CDR1 LNHDA and CDR2 SQIVND (reference sequence). The CDR3 DNA is TGTGCCAGTAGTATCTCCAGGGCGGGAAATTCACCCCTCCACTTT. Amino acid sequence: CASSISRAGNSPLHF.

This rearrangement joins TRBV13 to TRBJ1-4, with D possibly matching TRBD1 (5 bases). V shed 4 bases and J shed 7 bases, with 28 bases lying between them. The CDR3 is 19 amino acids. From germline, CDR1 is PRHDT and CDR2 FYEKMQ (reference sequence). The CDR3 DNA follows: TGTGCCAGCAGCTCGCAGGCCCCCGGGACTCGAGTTAACGGTGAAAAACTGTTTTTT. Translating it yields CASSSQAPGTRVNGEKLFF.